These 13 T cell receptor beta chains were all obtained from the same sample, sequenced in a study of blood T cell repertoires in COVID-19. Clones were sequenced by immunoSEQ multiplex PCR, and TCRdb holds only the in-frame ones, with some missing. The data show roughly 34,000 clones, less than 85% seen once. The material sequenced was peripheral blood. These receptors originate from a woman aged 70-85 years with acute or convalescent COVID-19.

This chain uses TRBV5-1 with TRBJ2-2; TRBD2 matches 7 bases. CDR3 length: 15 amino acids. Germline V CDR1 and CDR2: SGHRS, YFSETQ. J gave up 5 bases and V 7 bases, and 11 bases lay outside the gene matches. The CDR3 DNA reads as TGCGCCAGCGCATACAGCGGGACGGGAACCGGGGAGCTGTTTTTT. Protein product: CASAYSGTGTGELFF.

The rearrangement joins TRBV2 to TRBJ2-2; no clear D gene. CDR3 length: 13 residues. CDR1 SNHLY and CDR2 FYNNEI come from the germline V gene. V was cut by 3 bases and J by 3 bases, with 5 bases left in between. CDR3 bases: TGTGCCAGCAGTGACGAGGACACCGGGGAGCTGTTTTTT. Its translation: CASSDEDTGELFF.

The rearrangement joins TRBV5-1 to TRBJ2-7; 11 bases are a match to TRBD2. CDR3 length: 15 residues. Germline trimming cut 4 bases from V and 6 bases from J; bases unmatched to any gene: 9. CDR1 is SGHRS and CDR2 is YFSETQ in the germline V gene. CDR3 region: CASSPLLAGGGEQYF. DNA for the CDR3: TGCGCCAGCAGCCCTCTCCTAGCGGGGGGTGGCGAGCAGTACTTC.

DNA for the CDR3: TGTGCCACCAGTGCCGCCTTGGGTGACGGGAGTAGCAATGAGCAGTTCTTC. It yields the protein CATSAALGDGSSNEQFF. The V gene is TRBV24-1, the J gene TRBJ2-1; weak D call: TRBD2 (6 bases). The CDR3 loop spans 17 amino acids. V lost 5 bases, J lost 6 bases, and 22 bases lay in between. Germline V gene lookup returns CDR1 KGHDR and CDR2 SFDVKD.

The chain uses TRBV11-3 and TRBJ1-1, with a weak D call TRBD1 (5 bases). V was cut by 3 bases and J by 2 bases, with 7 bases left in between. Germline V gives CDR1 SGHNT, CDR2 YENEEA. The CDR3 is 13 residues long. The CDR3 DNA sequence: TGTGCCAGCAGCTTGCAGGGAAACACTGAAGCTTTCTTT. It translates to CASSLQGNTEAFF.

This chain joins TRBV7-2 and TRBJ2-2, with 8 nucleotides matching TRBD2. Germline assignment: CDR1 SGHTA and CDR2 FQGNSA. This CDR3 region has 16 residues. Trimming cost V 2 bases and J 3 bases; bases outside gene matches: 5. As DNA, the CDR3 is TGTGCCAGCAGCTTAAGGGCAGCGGGGGACACCGGGGAGCTGTTTTTT. Amino acid sequence: CASSLRAAGDTGELFF.

A few counts support this clone. The V gene is TRBV19, the J gene TRBJ1-5; a weak D match, TRBD1 (5 bases). V dropped 5 bases and J dropped 0 bases, with 14 bases sitting between them. Germline V CDR1 and CDR2: LNHDA, SQIVND (reference sequence). CDR3 length equals 16 residues. The DNA for the CDR3 is TGTGCCAGTAGTTCAGGGAATGGGTTTAGCAATCAGCCCCAGCATTTT. It specifies CASSSGNGFSNQPQHF.

This chain links TRBV12-3 or TRBV12-4 with TRBJ2-5; D ambiguous. CDR3 length: 13 amino acids. Trimming left V 3 bases short and J 7 bases short, with 12 bases between. The CDR3 protein is CASSFGTTGTQYF. In DNA form, the CDR3 reads TGTGCCAGCAGTTTCGGCACTACGGGGACCCAGTACTTC.

This clone was seen a handful of times. The chain carries TRBV27 and TRBJ1-1; tentative D call: TRBD1 (6 bases). V shed 6 bases and J shed 0 bases, with 26 bases lying between them. The CDR3 spans 19 residues. Germline loops: CDR1 MNHEY, CDR2 SMNVEV (reference sequence). Written as DNA, the CDR3 is TGTGCCAGCAGACCGACGCCCCAGGGGACCCCAACTCTGAACACTGAAGCTTTCTTT. This translates into CASRPTPQGTPTLNTEAFF.

The rearrangement uses TRBV5-1 and TRBJ2-5; D is uncertain. The V gene lost 4 bases and the J gene lost 1 base, with 11 bases spanning the gap. CDR1 is SGHRS, CDR2 YFSETQ, per germline. CDR3 length: 14 amino acids. CDR3 in DNA: TGCGCCAGCAGCGAACAGACATCCCAAGAGACCCAGTACTTC. Translation gives CASSEQTSQETQYF.

V gene TRBV28 combines with J gene TRBJ2-7, with TRBD1 matching over 12 bases. Germline V gene data show CDR1 as MDHEN and CDR2 as SYDVKM. The CDR3 covers 16 residues. The J segment lost 4 bases and the V segment lost 3 bases, leaving 7 bases of the junction unmatched. The CDR3 is CASSLWDRGLLYEQYF. In nucleotides, the CDR3 is TGTGCCAGCAGTTTGTGGGACAGGGGGCTTTTATACGAGCAGTACTTC.

This clone occurred a few times. This chain connects TRBV7-9 to TRBJ1-5, with D unclear. CDR1 is SEHNR and CDR2 is FQNEAQ in the germline V gene (reference sequence). V was trimmed by 5 bases and J by 4 bases, leaving 9 bases between them. This CDR3 spans 13 amino acids. The CDR3 region has the DNA TGTGCCAGCAGCAGCGAGAGGAATCAGCCCCAGCATTTT. Residues: CASSSERNQPQHF.

The chain links TRBV7-9 to TRBJ2-7, with 7 nucleotides matching TRBD1. Germline V CDR1 and CDR2: SEHNR, FQNEAQ (reference sequence). CDR3 length: 14 amino acids. The J segment lost 4 bases and the V segment lost 5 bases, leaving 8 bases of the junction unmatched. CDR3 amino acids: CASSPGAGGYEQYF. The CDR3 DNA follows: TGTGCCAGCAGCCCAGGGGCAGGGGGTTACGAGCAGTACTTC.